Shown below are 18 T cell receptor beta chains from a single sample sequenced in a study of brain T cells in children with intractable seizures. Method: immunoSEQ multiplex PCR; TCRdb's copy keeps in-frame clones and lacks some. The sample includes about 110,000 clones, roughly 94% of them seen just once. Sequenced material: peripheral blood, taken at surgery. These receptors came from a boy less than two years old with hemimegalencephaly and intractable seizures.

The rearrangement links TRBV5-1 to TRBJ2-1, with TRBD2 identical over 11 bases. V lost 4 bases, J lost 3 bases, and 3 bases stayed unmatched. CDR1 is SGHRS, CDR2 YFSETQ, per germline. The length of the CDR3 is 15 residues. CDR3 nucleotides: TGCGCCAGCAGCCCGGGGACTAGCGGCTACAATGAGCAGTTCTTC. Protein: CASSPGTSGYNEQFF.

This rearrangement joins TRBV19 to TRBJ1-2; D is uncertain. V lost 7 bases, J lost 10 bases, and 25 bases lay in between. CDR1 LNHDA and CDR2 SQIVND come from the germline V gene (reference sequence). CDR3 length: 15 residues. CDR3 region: CASTPWGQDGLAYTF. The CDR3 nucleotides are TGTGCCAGTACCCCATGGGGTCAGGACGGACTAGCCTACACCTTC.

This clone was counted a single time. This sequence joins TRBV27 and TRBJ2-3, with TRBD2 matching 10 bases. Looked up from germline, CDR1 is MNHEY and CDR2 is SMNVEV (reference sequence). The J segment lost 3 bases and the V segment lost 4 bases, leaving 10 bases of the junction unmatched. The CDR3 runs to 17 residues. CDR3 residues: CASSWLAGALGTDTQYF. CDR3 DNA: TGTGCCAGCAGTTGGCTAGCGGGAGCACTAGGGACAGATACGCAGTATTTT.

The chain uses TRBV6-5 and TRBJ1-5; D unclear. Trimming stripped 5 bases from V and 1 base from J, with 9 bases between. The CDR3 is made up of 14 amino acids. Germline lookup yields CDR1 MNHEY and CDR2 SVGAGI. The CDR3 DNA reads TGTGCCAGCAGTACTACGGACAGCAATCAGCCCCAGCATTTT. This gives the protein CASSTTDSNQPQHF.

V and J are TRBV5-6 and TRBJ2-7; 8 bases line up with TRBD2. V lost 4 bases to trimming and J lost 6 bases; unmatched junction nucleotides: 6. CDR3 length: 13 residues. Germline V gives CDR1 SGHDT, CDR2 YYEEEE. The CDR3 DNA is TGTGCCAGCAGCGCAGGACTAGCCACCGAGCAGTACTTC. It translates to CASSAGLATEQYF.

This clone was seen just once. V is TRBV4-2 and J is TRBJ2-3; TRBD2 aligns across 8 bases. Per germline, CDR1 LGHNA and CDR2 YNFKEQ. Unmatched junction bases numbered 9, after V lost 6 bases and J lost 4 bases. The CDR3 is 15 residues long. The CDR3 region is CASSLERGTSDTQYF. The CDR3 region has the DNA TGTGCCAGCAGTTTGGAGCGGGGGACTTCAGATACGCAGTATTTT.

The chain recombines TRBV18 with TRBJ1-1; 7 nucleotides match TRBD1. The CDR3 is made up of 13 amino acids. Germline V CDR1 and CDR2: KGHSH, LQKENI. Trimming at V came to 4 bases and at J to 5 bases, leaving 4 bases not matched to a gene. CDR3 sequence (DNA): TGTGCCAGCTCACGCGGACAGGAGACTGAAGCTTTCTTT. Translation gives CASSRGQETEAFF.

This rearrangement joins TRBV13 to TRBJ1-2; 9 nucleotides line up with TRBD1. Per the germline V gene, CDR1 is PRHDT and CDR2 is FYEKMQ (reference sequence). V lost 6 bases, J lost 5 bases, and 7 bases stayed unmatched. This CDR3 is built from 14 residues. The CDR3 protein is CASRRDRVGYGYTF. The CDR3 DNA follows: TGTGCCAGCAGAAGGGACAGGGTTGGGTATGGCTACACCTTC.

CDR3 amino acids: CASSPNLRGPKYNSPLHF. In DNA form, the CDR3 reads TGTGCCAGCAGCCCTAACTTAAGGGGACCTAAATATAATTCACCCCTCCACTTT. The chain employs TRBV7-2 and TRBJ1-6; D is perhaps TRBD1 (5 bases). This CDR3 contains 18 residues. Trimming removed 5 bases from V and 4 bases from J, with 21 bases in between. The germline gives CDR1 SGHTA, CDR2 FQGNSA. The full variable domain, in which reference TRBV7-2 and TRBJ1-6 provide the parts outside the CDR3, is GAGVSQSPSNKVTEKGKDVELRCDPISGHTALYWYRQSLGQGLEFLIYFQGNSAPDKSGLPSDRFSAERTGGSVSTLTIQRTQQEDSAVYLCASSPNLRGPKYNSPLHFGNGTRLTVT.

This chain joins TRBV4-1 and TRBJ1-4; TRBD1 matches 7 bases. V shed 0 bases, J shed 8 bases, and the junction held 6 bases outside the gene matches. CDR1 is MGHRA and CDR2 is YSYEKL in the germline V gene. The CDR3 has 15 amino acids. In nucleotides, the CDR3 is TGCGCCAGCAGCCAAGATCCAGGGGGACCGGAAAAACTGTTTTTT. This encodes CASSQDPGGPEKLFF.

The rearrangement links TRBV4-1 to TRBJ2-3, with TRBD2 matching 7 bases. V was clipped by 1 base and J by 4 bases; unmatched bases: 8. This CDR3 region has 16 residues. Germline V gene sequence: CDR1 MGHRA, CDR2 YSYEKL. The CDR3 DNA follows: TGCGCCAGCAGCCAAGTGGCGGGAGCTTTTGCAGATACGCAGTATTTT. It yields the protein CASSQVAGAFADTQYF.

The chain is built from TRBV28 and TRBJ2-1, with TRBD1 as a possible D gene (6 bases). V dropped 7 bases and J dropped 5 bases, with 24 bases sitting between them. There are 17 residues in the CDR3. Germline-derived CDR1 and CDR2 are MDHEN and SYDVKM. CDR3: CASNRDTGPPYHNEQFF. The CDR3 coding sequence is TGTGCCAGCAATCGGGACACAGGGCCCCCTTACCACAATGAGCAGTTCTTC.

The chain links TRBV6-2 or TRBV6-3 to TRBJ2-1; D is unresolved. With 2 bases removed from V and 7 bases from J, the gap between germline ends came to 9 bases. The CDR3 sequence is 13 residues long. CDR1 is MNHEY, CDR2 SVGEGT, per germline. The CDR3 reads CASSYPLGNEQFF. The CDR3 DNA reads TGTGCCAGCAGTTACCCCTTGGGGAATGAGCAGTTCTTC.

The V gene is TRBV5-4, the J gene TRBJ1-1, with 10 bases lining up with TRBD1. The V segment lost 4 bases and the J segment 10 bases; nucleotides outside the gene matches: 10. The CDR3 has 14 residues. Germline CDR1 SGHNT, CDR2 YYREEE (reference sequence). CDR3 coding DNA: TGTGCCAGCAGCACCGAGGGACAGGGGTCGGGAGCTTTCTTT. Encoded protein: CASSTEGQGSGAFF.

This chain's CDR3 is CASSLPSGRAKETQYF. CDR3 nucleotides: TGTGCCAGCAGCTTACCTAGCGGGAGGGCCAAGGAGACCCAGTACTTC. The chain recombines TRBV7-9 with TRBJ2-5, with TRBD2 identical over 12 bases. Germline CDR1 and CDR2: SEHNR and FQNEAQ (reference sequence). The V gene end was trimmed by 2 bases and the J gene end by 5 bases; junction bases not matched to a gene: 6. The CDR3 is made up of 16 amino acids.

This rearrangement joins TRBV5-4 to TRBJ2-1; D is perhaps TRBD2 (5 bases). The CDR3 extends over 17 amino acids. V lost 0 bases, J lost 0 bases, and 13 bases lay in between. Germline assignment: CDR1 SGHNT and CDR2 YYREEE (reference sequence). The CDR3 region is CASSLVPLADSYNEQFF. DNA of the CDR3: TGTGCCAGCAGCTTGGTACCCCTAGCTGACTCCTACAATGAGCAGTTCTTC.

In DNA, the CDR3 is TGTGCCAGCAGCGAGAGGGGGGCAGGGCTGAGGGAGACCCAGTACTTC. Translating gives CASSERGAGLRETQYF. The V and J genes are TRBV4-2 and TRBJ2-5; D may match TRBD1 or TRBD2 (6 bases each). Trimming cost V 5 bases and J 5 bases, with 21 bases left between them. CDR1 and CDR2 (germline): LGHNA, YNFKEQ. The CDR3 totals 16 residues.

The CDR3 DNA follows: TGCAGCGTCCGGACTAGCGGGAGGGTCTACGAGCAGTACTTC. This encodes CSVRTSGRVYEQYF. The rearrangement joins TRBV29-1 to TRBJ2-7; 15 bases are a match to TRBD2. Germline V gene lookup returns CDR1 SQVTM and CDR2 ANQGSEA. The CDR3 totals 14 residues. V trimming: 6 bases; J trimming: 3 bases; junction bases outside the gene matches: 3.